This T cell receptor beta chain was obtained from a study of PD-1 blockade in classical Hodgkin lymphoma. Overall study results and limits: Significantly greater TCR diversity emerged by C4D1 in CD4+ cells but not CD8+ cells. Compared with healthy donors, newly diagnosed patients reportedly showed lower baseline TCR diversity.

A remark on this clone: Antigen specificity is unknown.

The V and J ends lost 0 bases and 4 bases respectively, with 12 bases between them. The length of the CDR3 is 15 residues. The germline gives CDR1 LGHNA, CDR2 YNFKEQ. Relapse after autologous stem cell transplantation occurred in every patient, and brentuximab vedotin exposure varied. PBMCs were thawed, and CD8+ T cells were then isolated from them by magnetic negative selection. Sequencing used immunoSEQ multiplex PCR; TCRdb keeps in-frame clones, though not all of them. The sample comprises 25,000 to 30,000 clones, around 88% of which are singletons, and approximately 6.3% rests with the top ten. The sequence derives from a human donor with classical Hodgkin lymphoma. The chain employs TRBV4-2 and TRBJ1-1, with D maybe TRBD1 (5 bases). The starting material was CD8+ T cells from blood, obtained at baseline. CDR3 loop: CASSQERGWATEAFF. The CDR3, as DNA: TGTGCCAGCAGCCAAGAGAGGGGCTGGGCCACTGAAGCTTTCTTT.